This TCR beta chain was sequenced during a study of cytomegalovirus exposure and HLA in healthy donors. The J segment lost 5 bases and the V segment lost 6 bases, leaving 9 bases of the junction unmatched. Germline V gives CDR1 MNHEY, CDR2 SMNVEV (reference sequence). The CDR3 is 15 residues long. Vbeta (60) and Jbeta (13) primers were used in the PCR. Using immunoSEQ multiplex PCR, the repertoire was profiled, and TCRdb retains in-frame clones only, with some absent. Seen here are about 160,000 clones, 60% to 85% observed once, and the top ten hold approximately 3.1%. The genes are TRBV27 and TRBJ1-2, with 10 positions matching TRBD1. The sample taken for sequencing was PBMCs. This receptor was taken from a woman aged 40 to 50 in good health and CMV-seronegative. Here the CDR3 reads CASSRGDRGYYGYTF. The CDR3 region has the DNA TGTGCCAGCAGCCGGGGGGACAGGGGTTATTATGGCTACACCTTC.